Listed below are T cell receptor beta chains from one sample, sequenced in a study of blood T cell repertoires in COVID-19. Clones were read by immunoSEQ multiplex PCR, and TCRdb kept only the in-frame ones, dropping some. The sample lists 55,000 to 70,000 clones; 80% to 90% were seen once. Input material: peripheral blood. The source of these receptors is a man between 60 and 75 years old with acute or convalescent COVID-19. Each CDR3 is given with its conserved first and last residue. D genes are given only for firm matches. The size of a clone is reported for some rows only, either as once, few or many, or as a class for expanded clones.

CDR3 protein: CASSLSGVEQYF
CDR3 DNA: TGTGCCAGCAGCCTGAGCGGGGTGGAGCAGTACTTC
J gene: TRBJ2-7
D gene: TRBD2
clone size: few
V gene: TRBV14
CDR3 length: 12

CDR3 protein: CASSLETGSSYNEQFF
CDR3 DNA: TGTGCCAGCAGCTTAGAAACAGGGAGCTCCTACAATGAGCAGTTCTTC
J gene: TRBJ2-1
D gene: NA
clone size: NA
V gene: TRBV5-6
CDR3 length: 16

CDR3 protein: CASRPEGEQYF
CDR3 DNA: TGTGCCAGCAGGCCTGAGGGCGAGCAGTACTTC
J gene: TRBJ2-7
D gene: NA
clone size: NA
V gene: TRBV2
CDR3 length: 11

CDR3 protein: CASTMTATLNTEAFF
CDR3 DNA: TGTGCCAGCACCATGACAGCCACTTTGAACACTGAAGCTTTCTTT
J gene: TRBJ1-1
D gene: NA
clone size: NA
V gene: TRBV9
CDR3 length: 15

CDR3 protein: CASRTANTEAFF
CDR3 DNA: TGTGCCAGTAGGACAGCGAACACTGAAGCTTTCTTT
J gene: TRBJ1-1
D gene: NA
clone size: NA
V gene: TRBV19
CDR3 length: 12

CDR3 protein: CASSSPGIGDNEQFF
CDR3 DNA: TGTGCCAGCAGCTCACCGGGGATCGGAGACAATGAGCAGTTCTTC
J gene: TRBJ2-1
D gene: NA
clone size: NA
V gene: TRBV7-9
CDR3 length: 15

CDR3 protein: CASSTWTGSEAFF
CDR3 DNA: TGTGCCAGCAGCACCTGGACAGGGTCTGAAGCTTTCTTT
J gene: TRBJ1-1
D gene: TRBD1
clone size: few
V gene: TRBV9
CDR3 length: 13

CDR3 protein: CASSPSVAGATGELFF
CDR3 DNA: TGTGCCAGCTCACCTTCCGTAGCGGGCGCGACCGGGGAGCTGTTTTTT
J gene: TRBJ2-2
D gene: TRBD2
clone size: NA
V gene: TRBV18
CDR3 length: 16

CDR3 protein: CASSQEDSGGIGAKNIQYF
CDR3 DNA: TGTGCCAGCAGCCAAGAGGATAGCGGGGGGATTGGGGCCAAAAACATTCAGTACTTC
J gene: TRBJ2-4
D gene: TRBD2
clone size: NA
V gene: TRBV4-2
CDR3 length: 19

CDR3 protein: CASSSRRLESYNSPLHF
CDR3 DNA: TGTGCCAGCAGCTCTAGACGGTTAGAGTCCTATAATTCACCCCTCCACTTT
J gene: TRBJ1-6
D gene: NA
clone size: NA
V gene: TRBV7-2
CDR3 length: 17

CDR3 protein: CASSFGRAGGEQYF
CDR3 DNA: TGTGCCAGCAGCTTCGGCAGGGCGGGAGGCGAGCAGTACTTC
J gene: TRBJ2-7
D gene: TRBD2
clone size: few
V gene: TRBV7-9
CDR3 length: 14

CDR3 protein: CASRGTGTLSYEQYF
CDR3 DNA: TGTGCCAGCAGGGGTACAGGGACCCTCTCCTACGAGCAGTACTTC
J gene: TRBJ2-7
D gene: NA
clone size: NA
V gene: TRBV2
CDR3 length: 15

CDR3 protein: CASSQVEGQGASKLFF
CDR3 DNA: TGCGCCAGCAGCCAAGTGGAAGGACAGGGGGCGAGTAAACTGTTTTTT
J gene: TRBJ1-4
D gene: TRBD1
clone size: NA
V gene: TRBV4-1
CDR3 length: 16

CDR3 protein: CASSLGRANSPLHF
CDR3 DNA: TGTGCCAGCAGTTTGGGCAGGGCTAATTCACCCCTCCACTTT
J gene: TRBJ1-6
D gene: NA
clone size: NA
V gene: TRBV27
CDR3 length: 14

CDR3 protein: CASSLAGGQPDTQYF
CDR3 DNA: TGCGCCAGCAGCTTGGCGGGGGGGCAACCAGATACGCAGTATTTT
J gene: TRBJ2-3
D gene: TRBD2
clone size: NA
V gene: TRBV5-1
CDR3 length: 15

CDR3 protein: CASSYSDRGGYEQYF
CDR3 DNA: TGTGCCAGCAGTTACTCAGACAGGGGGGGTTACGAGCAGTACTTC
J gene: TRBJ2-7
D gene: TRBD1
clone size: NA
V gene: TRBV6-5
CDR3 length: 15

CDR3 protein: CASSVDPVWTGALRNQPQHF
CDR3 DNA: TGTGCCAGCAGTGTAGACCCCGTCTGGACAGGGGCCCTCCGCAATCAGCCCCAGCATTTT
J gene: TRBJ1-5
D gene: TRBD1
clone size: NA
V gene: TRBV2
CDR3 length: 20

CDR3 protein: CASSLMVAGGSEQFF
CDR3 DNA: TGTGCCAGCAGCTTGATGGTAGCGGGGGGGAGTGAGCAGTTCTTC
J gene: TRBJ2-1
D gene: TRBD2
clone size: NA
V gene: TRBV13
CDR3 length: 15

CDR3 protein: CASSKGTGVYNEQFF
CDR3 DNA: TGTGCTAGCAGCAAAGGGACAGGTGTCTACAATGAGCAGTTCTTC
J gene: TRBJ2-1
D gene: TRBD1
clone size: NA
V gene: TRBV7-7
CDR3 length: 15

CDR3 protein: CASSLSAGEKLFF
CDR3 DNA: TGTGCCAGCAGCTTGTCAGCGGGAGAAAAACTGTTTTTT
J gene: TRBJ1-4
D gene: NA
clone size: NA
V gene: TRBV5-6
CDR3 length: 13

CDR3 protein: CASSFQGGYTF
CDR3 DNA: TGTGCCAGCAGTTTCCAGGGGGGCTACACCTTC
J gene: TRBJ1-2
D gene: NA
clone size: NA
V gene: TRBV6-5
CDR3 length: 11

CDR3 protein: CASSQEALIAGGNEQFF
CDR3 DNA: TGTGCCAGCAGCCAAGAGGCCTTGATAGCGGGGGGGAATGAGCAGTTCTTC
J gene: TRBJ2-1
D gene: TRBD2
clone size: once
V gene: TRBV3-1/TRBV3-2
CDR3 length: 17

CDR3 protein: CASSSPGLRTGELFF
CDR3 DNA: TGTGCCAGTAGTTCCCCGGGACTAAGGACCGGGGAGCTGTTTTTT
J gene: TRBJ2-2
D gene: TRBD2
clone size: NA
V gene: TRBV19
CDR3 length: 15

CDR3 protein: CASRTSPGTAQVGELFF
CDR3 DNA: TGTGCCAGCAGAACGTCTCCCGGGACTGCACAGGTTGGGGAGCTGTTTTTT
J gene: TRBJ2-2
D gene: NA
clone size: NA
V gene: TRBV7-2
CDR3 length: 17

CDR3 protein: CASSYRGEGRSPLHF
CDR3 DNA: TGTGCCAGCAGTTACCGTGGAGAGGGGAGGTCACCCCTCCACTTT
J gene: TRBJ1-6
D gene: NA
clone size: NA
V gene: TRBV6-2/TRBV6-3
CDR3 length: 15

CDR3 protein: CATGEGAQNEKLFF
CDR3 DNA: TGTGCCACAGGAGAGGGGGCTCAGAATGAAAAACTGTTTTTT
J gene: TRBJ1-4
D gene: TRBD1
clone size: NA
V gene: TRBV7-9
CDR3 length: 14

CDR3 protein: CASRADRGYTF
CDR3 DNA: TGTGCCAGCAGAGCGGACCGAGGCTACACCTTC
J gene: TRBJ1-2
D gene: NA
clone size: NA
V gene: TRBV12-3/TRBV12-4
CDR3 length: 11

CDR3 protein: CASSLSGGRDEQYF
CDR3 DNA: TGTGCCAGCAGCTTGTCGGGGGGGCGCGACGAGCAGTACTTC
J gene: TRBJ2-7
D gene: TRBD2
clone size: NA
V gene: TRBV5-4
CDR3 length: 14

CDR3 protein: CATRGTSVEQFF
CDR3 DNA: TGTGCCACCCGAGGGACTAGCGTTGAGCAGTTCTTC
J gene: TRBJ2-1
D gene: TRBD2
clone size: NA
V gene: TRBV10-3
CDR3 length: 12

CDR3 protein: CASSYAGNYGYTF
CDR3 DNA: TGTGCCAGCAGTTACGCCGGTAACTATGGCTACACCTTC
J gene: TRBJ1-2
D gene: NA
clone size: NA
V gene: TRBV6-2/TRBV6-3
CDR3 length: 13

CDR3 protein: CASSSQERNQPQHF
CDR3 DNA: TGTGCCAGCAGCTCCCAGGAACGCAATCAGCCCCAGCATTTT
J gene: TRBJ1-5
D gene: NA
clone size: few
V gene: TRBV7-8
CDR3 length: 14

CDR3 protein: CASSLGLAWSTNEKLFF
CDR3 DNA: TGTGCCAGCAGCTTGGGATTGGCCTGGAGCACTAATGAAAAACTGTTTTTT
J gene: TRBJ1-4
D gene: NA
clone size: NA
V gene: TRBV5-8
CDR3 length: 17

CDR3 protein: CAPLGSGNTDTQYF
CDR3 DNA: TGTGCCCCCTTGGGGAGCGGGAACACAGATACGCAGTATTTT
J gene: TRBJ2-3
D gene: NA
clone size: NA
V gene: TRBV21-1
CDR3 length: 14

CDR3 protein: CASSFSPTGELFF
CDR3 DNA: TGTGCCAGCAGCTTTAGTCCCACCGGGGAGCTGTTTTTT
J gene: TRBJ2-2
D gene: NA
clone size: NA
V gene: TRBV7-2
CDR3 length: 13

CDR3 protein: CASSQANFGFAFF
CDR3 DNA: TGCGCCAGCAGCCAAGCTAACTTCGGGTTCGCTTTCTTT
J gene: TRBJ1-1
D gene: NA
clone size: NA
V gene: TRBV4-3
CDR3 length: 13

CDR3 protein: CASSFGGAGGELFF
CDR3 DNA: TGTGCCAGCAGTTTTGGAGGGGCCGGCGGGGAGCTGTTTTTT
J gene: TRBJ2-2
D gene: NA
clone size: once
V gene: TRBV28
CDR3 length: 14

CDR3 protein: CANFRGNTEAFF
CDR3 DNA: TGTGCTAACTTTCGCGGGAACACTGAAGCTTTCTTT
J gene: TRBJ1-1
D gene: NA
clone size: NA
V gene: TRBV2
CDR3 length: 12

CDR3 protein: CASSPGTSGEYNEQFF
CDR3 DNA: TGTGCCAGCAGCCCCGGGACTAGCGGGGAATACAATGAGCAGTTCTTC
J gene: TRBJ2-1
D gene: TRBD2
clone size: once
V gene: TRBV3-1/TRBV3-2
CDR3 length: 16

CDR3 protein: CASSQGETGELFF
CDR3 DNA: TGTGCCAGCAGCCAAGGGGAAACCGGGGAGCTGTTTTTT
J gene: TRBJ2-2
D gene: NA
clone size: NA
V gene: TRBV2
CDR3 length: 13

CDR3 protein: CASSEWGRAEPSTDTQYF
CDR3 DNA: TGTGCCAGCAGTGAATGGGGGCGAGCAGAACCTAGCACAGATACGCAGTATTTT
J gene: TRBJ2-3
D gene: NA
clone size: NA
V gene: TRBV2
CDR3 length: 18

CDR3 protein: CASSQVISGATDTQYF
CDR3 DNA: TGCGCCAGCAGCCAAGTAATTAGCGGGGCCACAGATACGCAGTATTTT
J gene: TRBJ2-3
D gene: TRBD2
clone size: NA
V gene: TRBV4-1
CDR3 length: 16

CDR3 protein: CASSLWSGGTQETQYF
CDR3 DNA: TGCGCCAGCAGCTTGTGGAGCGGGGGGACACAAGAGACCCAGTACTTC
J gene: TRBJ2-5
D gene: TRBD2
clone size: NA
V gene: TRBV5-1
CDR3 length: 16

CDR3 protein: CASSDSGGPAFF
CDR3 DNA: TGTGCCAGCAGTGACTCCGGGGGGCCAGCTTTCTTT
J gene: TRBJ1-1
D gene: NA
clone size: NA
V gene: TRBV6-4
CDR3 length: 12

CDR3 protein: CATNRGQSSYEQYF
CDR3 DNA: TGTGCCACCAACAGGGGACAGAGCTCCTACGAGCAGTACTTC
J gene: TRBJ2-7
D gene: TRBD1
clone size: NA
V gene: TRBV15
CDR3 length: 14

CDR3 protein: CASSPEGRGWSGNTIYF
CDR3 DNA: TGTGCCAGCAGCCCAGAGGGCAGGGGATGGTCTGGAAACACCATATATTTT
J gene: TRBJ1-3
D gene: NA
clone size: NA
V gene: TRBV13
CDR3 length: 17

CDR3 protein: CASSQSTSDTEAFF
CDR3 DNA: TGTGCCAGCAGCCAGTCAACGTCGGACACTGAAGCTTTCTTT
J gene: TRBJ1-1
D gene: NA
clone size: NA
V gene: TRBV3-1/TRBV3-2
CDR3 length: 14

CDR3 protein: CASSPGSAGGNTIYF
CDR3 DNA: TGTGCCAGCTCACCGGGCTCTGCCGGAGGAAACACCATATATTTT
J gene: TRBJ1-3
D gene: NA
clone size: NA
V gene: TRBV18
CDR3 length: 15

CDR3 protein: CASSKSPLVSNEQFF
CDR3 DNA: TGTGCCAGCAGCAAATCCCCACTAGTATCCAATGAGCAGTTCTTC
J gene: TRBJ2-1
D gene: NA
clone size: once
V gene: TRBV9
CDR3 length: 15

CDR3 protein: CASSVGSGNTEAFF
CDR3 DNA: TGTGCCAGCAGCGTAGGATCCGGGAACACTGAAGCTTTCTTT
J gene: TRBJ1-1
D gene: NA
clone size: NA
V gene: TRBV9
CDR3 length: 14

CDR3 protein: CASSPTHSRGFSEKLFF
CDR3 DNA: TGTGCCAGCAGCCCCACGCACTCCCGAGGTTTTAGTGAAAAACTGTTTTTT
J gene: TRBJ1-4
D gene: NA
clone size: NA
V gene: TRBV4-2
CDR3 length: 17

CDR3 protein: CASSLGPQGETQYF
CDR3 DNA: TGTGCCAGCAGTTTGGGCCCACAGGGGGAGACCCAGTACTTC
J gene: TRBJ2-5
D gene: TRBD1
clone size: once
V gene: TRBV27
CDR3 length: 14

CDR3 protein: CASSVDGQGTYGYTF
CDR3 DNA: TGTGCCAGCAGCGTAGATGGGCAGGGGACCTATGGCTACACCTTC
J gene: TRBJ1-2
D gene: NA
clone size: NA
V gene: TRBV9
CDR3 length: 15

CDR3 protein: CASSVGGGRPGEQYF
CDR3 DNA: TGTGCCAGCAGTGTAGGCGGGGGGCGTCCCGGAGAGCAGTACTTC
J gene: TRBJ2-7
D gene: TRBD2
clone size: NA
V gene: TRBV2
CDR3 length: 15